A single sample gave rise to the 23 T cell receptor beta chains below, sequenced in a study of CD8+CD57+ T cells in acquired aplastic anemia. The TCR beta profiling, which covered VDJ combination and CDR3 sequence, was carried out using genomic DNA as the template. TCRdb passed the reads through MiXCR, listing each CDR3 protein once. The repertoire consists of about 200,000 distinct CDR3 sequences, with around 49% occurring once and the leading ten covering approximately 20%. Before being chosen for sequencing, patients had shown CD8+CD57+ cell expansion by flow cytometry. The sample taken for sequencing was sorted CD4+, CD8+, or CD8+CD57+ T cells (not recorded which) from PBMCs. All receptors come from a human donor with aplastic anemia.

The chain employs TRBV2 and TRBJ2-7, with D possibly called TRBD1 or TRBD2 (5 bases each). CDR1 SNHLY and CDR2 FYNNEI come from the germline V gene. The germline V and J ends were trimmed by 8 bases and 2 bases, with 16 bases remaining between them. This CDR3 is 14 amino acids long. This CDR3 is CASLPRGRPYEQYF. For the CDR3, the DNA is TGTGCCAGCTTACCACGGGGCAGGCCCTACGAGCAGTACTTC.

This clonotype occurred many times. CDR3 residues: CASSSVDEQFF. The CDR3 nucleotides read TGTGCCAGCTCCTCGGTAGATGAGCAGTTCTTC. V usage is TRBV2 and J usage is TRBJ2-1, with D unresolved. V was trimmed by 8 bases and J by 8 bases, leaving 10 bases between them. This CDR3 is 11 amino acids long. The germline gives CDR1 SNHLY, CDR2 FYNNEI.

This clonotype was detected many times. The chain links TRBV4-1 to TRBJ1-2; D remains unclear. Trimming pared 7 bases from V and 4 bases from J, leaving 16 bases between. CDR1 is MGHRA, CDR2 YSYEKL, per germline. The CDR3 covers 14 residues. The CDR3 DNA reads TGCGCCAGCACCCTTTGGGAGTCTATCTATGGCTACACCTTC. Translating it yields CASTLWESIYGYTF.

This clonotype was found many times. The chain has TRBV5-1 and TRBJ2-5, with TRBD2 matching 8 bases. The V segment lost 4 bases and the J segment 1 base; nucleotides outside the gene matches: 6. The CDR3 runs 15 residues. Germline values: CDR1 SGHRS, CDR2 YFSETQ. CDR3 nucleotides: TGCGCCAGCAGCCCGCCCGCGGGGGGCCAAGAGACCCAGTACTTC. This codes for CASSPPAGGQETQYF.

This clonotype was detected many times. This sequence joins TRBV10-3 and TRBJ1-1; possible D gene TRBD1, 6 bases. Germline-derived CDR1 and CDR2 are ENHRY and SYGVKD. The CDR3 runs to 17 residues. Trimming took 4 bases from V and 4 from J, leaving 22 bases between them. As DNA, the CDR3 is TGTGCCATCAGTGGCTCGGGGGGCTCATCCTTGGGCACTGAAGCTTTCTTT. It codes for CAISGSGGSSLGTEAFF.

There are many counts of this clonotype. The gene calls are TRBV5-1 and TRBJ2-1; D is undetermined. This CDR3 region has 12 residues. Germline CDR1 SGHRS, CDR2 YFSETQ. The V gene lost 4 bases and the J gene lost 7 bases, with 9 bases spanning the gap. CDR3 region: CASSPDWNEQFF. The CDR3 nucleotides read TGCGCCAGCAGCCCAGATTGGAATGAGCAGTTCTTC.

This chain connects TRBV15 to TRBJ2-5; D unclear. The V gene lost 3 bases and the J gene lost 4 bases, with 12 bases spanning the gap. The CDR3 contains 14 residues. Germline assignment: CDR1 LNHNV and CDR2 YYDKDF (reference sequence). CDR3 region: CATSSQYSGETQYF. Written as DNA, the CDR3 is TGTGCCACCAGCAGCCAATATTCCGGAGAGACCCAGTACTTC.

The chain links TRBV10-3 to TRBJ1-2; D uncertain. There are 12 residues in the CDR3. Germline CDR1 ENHRY, CDR2 SYGVKD. V was trimmed by 0 bases and J by 10 bases, leaving 9 bases between them. For the CDR3, the DNA is TGTGCCATCAGTGAGTCGCGGAGGGACTACACCTTC. Translated: CAISESRRDYTF.

This clonotype has only a few counts. The rearrangement uses TRBV19 and TRBJ1-1, with 8 bases that match TRBD1. The CDR3 consists of 15 residues. The germline V gene has CDR1 LNHDA and CDR2 SQIVND (reference sequence). Trimming took 5 bases from V and 4 from J; bases not matched to a gene: 9. The CDR3 sequence: CASSGGRTGLTEAFF. The CDR3, as DNA: TGTGCCAGTAGTGGAGGACGGACAGGGCTCACTGAAGCTTTCTTT.

Regarding this clonotype: This is likely a read error, given that the CDR3 carries no conserved phenylalanine or tryptophan at its end. The rearrangement joins TRBV20-1 to TRBJ2-3; 11 nucleotides align to TRBD2. The ends lost 3 bases at V and 3 bases at J; junction bases unmatched: 8. CDR3 length: 16 amino acids. The germline V gene encodes CDR1 DFQATT and CDR2 SNEGSKA (reference sequence). CDR3 DNA: TGCAGTGCTAGCCCCTTTAGCGGGGGGGCAACAGATACGCAGTATTCT. This translates into CSASPFSGGATDTQYS.

This clonotype has ten or more counts. This chain uses TRBV5-4 with TRBJ2-2, with TRBD2 as a possible D gene (5 bases). Trimming removed 3 bases from V and 7 bases from J, with 19 bases in between. Per germline, CDR1 SGHNT and CDR2 YYREEE (reference sequence). This CDR3 comprises 16 residues. The CDR3 here is CASSYGGRAEVGELFF. The CDR3 DNA reads as TGTGCCAGCAGCTATGGTGGTCGAGCGGAGGTCGGGGAGCTGTTTTTT. The variable domain in full, completed from reference TRBV5-4 and TRBJ2-2, reads ETGVTQSPTHLIKTRGQQVTLRCSSQSGHNTVSWYQQALGQGPQFIFQYYREEENGRGNFPPRFSGLQFPNYSSELNVNALELDDSALYLCASSYGGRAEVGELFFGEGSRLTVL.

In this sample, this clonotype turned up many times. V is TRBV12-3 or TRBV12-4 and J is TRBJ2-1; D is ambiguous. The germline V and J ends were trimmed by 3 bases and 0 bases, with 6 bases remaining between them. There are 14 residues in the CDR3. The CDR3 here is CASSLSSSYNEQFF. CDR3 bases: TGTGCCAGCAGTTTGTCGAGCTCCTACAATGAGCAGTTCTTC.

The chain employs TRBV19 and TRBJ2-1, with D perhaps being TRBD1 or TRBD2 (6 bases each). V shed 4 bases and J shed 7 bases, with 11 bases lying between them. The CDR3 extends over 13 amino acids. Germline values: CDR1 LNHDA, CDR2 SQIVND (reference sequence). The CDR3 region is CASSTLGGNEQFF. CDR3 DNA: TGTGCCAGTAGTACTCTAGGGGGGAATGAGCAGTTCTTC.

A remark on this clonotype: A much larger clonotype is one base distant, so this may be a read error. The chain joins TRBV6-1 to TRBJ1-5, with TRBD1 as a possible D gene (5 bases). The germline gives CDR1 MNHNS, CDR2 SASEGT. The CDR3 has 13 residues. CDR3 sequence (DNA): TGTGCCGGCAGTGCTCAGGGAAATCAGCCCCAGCATTTT. It specifies CAGSAQGNQPQHF.

The chain carries TRBV11-2 and TRBJ2-7; D gene ambiguous. CDR3 length: 13 residues. Trimming removed 4 bases at V and 7 bases at J, with 14 bases between. Germline loops: CDR1 SGHAT, CDR2 FQNNGV. The CDR3: CASSSCRVNEQYF. The CDR3, as DNA: TGTGCCAGCAGCTCCTGTCGGGTCAATGAGCAGTACTTC.

This clonotype has at least ten counts. V is TRBV2 and J is TRBJ1-2; 8 bases map to TRBD1. The CDR3 spans 15 residues. Germline V gene lookup returns CDR1 SNHLY and CDR2 FYNNEI. V lost 4 bases and J lost 4; bases outside the gene matches: 8. This chain's CDR3 is CASSGDPDRAYGYTF. The CDR3 DNA sequence: TGTGCCAGCAGTGGGGACCCGGACAGGGCCTATGGCTACACCTTC.

Comments on this clonotype: A single base separates this from a much larger clone, so it may be a read error. Because it lacks the conserved phenylalanine or tryptophan at the end, this CDR3 is likely a read error. The V gene is TRBV5-5, the J gene TRBJ1-2, with 9 bases fitting TRBD1. The CDR3 covers 15 residues. CDR1 and CDR2 (germline): SGHKS, YYEKEE (reference sequence). Trimming took 2 bases from V and 6 from J; bases not matched to a gene: 8. CDR3 DNA sequence: TGTGCCAGCAGCTTTTTTACCCGACAGGGGGATGGCTACACCCTC. Residues: CASSFFTRQGDGYTL.

The rearrangement links TRBV2 to TRBJ2-7; 7 bases align to TRBD1. CDR1 and CDR2 from the germline V gene are SNHLY and FYNNEI. V shed 6 bases and J 3 bases; nucleotides not matched to a gene: 5. The CDR3 consists of 13 residues. For the CDR3, the DNA is TGTGCCAGCAGCTCGGGACAGTTCTACGAGCAGTACTTC. It encodes CASSSGQFYEQYF.

This clonotype appeared many times. The chain is built from TRBV7-8 and TRBJ1-1, with TRBD1 matching over 7 bases. Germline V gene sequence: CDR1 SGHVS, CDR2 FQNEAQ. The V and J ends lost 1 base and 4 bases, in that order; junction bases with no gene match: 6. The CDR3 is 15 amino acids. For the CDR3, the DNA is TGTGCCAGCAGCTTAGAAAAGGGGGCTGTCACTGAAGCTTTCTTT. It yields the protein CASSLEKGAVTEAFF.

This sequence joins TRBV9 and TRBJ2-5; D could derive from TRBD1 or TRBD2 (7 bases each). CDR1 is SGDLS, CDR2 YYNGEE, per germline. Trimming shortened V by 5 bases and J by 4 bases, and 18 bases separated the two germline ends. CDR3 length equals 15 residues. CDR3 region: CASSSSRGGGETQYF. In DNA form, the CDR3 reads TGTGCCAGCAGTTCTAGCAGGGGGGGTGGAGAGACCCAGTACTTC.

The chain recombines TRBV24-1 with TRBJ2-2, with 8 bases that match TRBD2. The CDR3 consists of 14 residues. Looked up from germline, CDR1 is KGHDR and CDR2 is SFDVKD. J gave up 7 bases and V 4 bases, and 4 bases lay outside the gene matches. CDR3 protein: CATSDTGTSGELFF. For the CDR3, the DNA is TGTGCCACCAGTGACACCGGGACTAGCGGGGAGCTGTTTTTT.

The chain combines TRBV29-1 with TRBJ2-1; D call uncertain. In germline, CDR1 is SQVTM, CDR2 ANQGSEA. This CDR3 has 14 residues. V was clipped by 4 bases and J by 5 bases, with 15 bases between them. The CDR3 loop reads CSVVPTNTDNEQFF. The CDR3 nucleotides read TGCAGCGTTGTTCCCACGAACACGGACAATGAGCAGTTCTTC.

This clonotype was seen a single time. Sequence at one end of the junction differs from germline and may be a read error. V and J are TRBV5-1 and TRBJ1-6; 8 nucleotides align to TRBD1. This CDR3 has 17 amino acids. Germline lookup yields CDR1 SGHRS and CDR2 YFSETQ. CDR3 bases: TGTGCCAGCAGCTTAGCACGGGGACAGGTGGGAAATTCACCCCTCCACTTT. It is translated as CASSLARGQVGNSPLHF.